The clone carrying this T cell receptor (beta chain) was observed a few times. The antigen is not known. These data originate in a study of T cells in Graves' hyperthyroidism and ophthalmopathy. Across the whole study: Prior to any treatment, at the point of initial diagnosis, peripheral blood was collected.

Template material for amplifying TCR beta CDR3 regions consisted of RNA transcripts. Carried out on the TCR CDR3, a first-round RT-PCR used the HTBI primer set. TCRdb independently ran MiXCR on the multiplex PCR reads; one entry per CDR3 protein. The sample has 550,000 to 800,000 distinct CDR3 sequences, about 15% seen once. Overall study findings and caveats: Most expanded thyroid clonotypes above 0.001 also appeared in blood.

Criteria for exclusion of patients were uncontrolled infection, other autoimmune disease, pregnancy or lactation. Diagnoses used clinical symptoms, serum thyroxine and TRAb, thyroid ultrasound and orbital computed tomography. The sequenced material came from blood. This TCR was sampled from a man between 18 and 29 years old with Graves' hyperthyroidism.

DNA for the CDR3: TGTGCCAGCACGGTGTCGTCCGATTCCCTACAGCGGTACTTC. It encodes CASTVSSDSLQRYF. The chain combines TRBV6-1 with TRBJ2-7; no clear D. Per germline, CDR1 MNHNS and CDR2 SASEGT. This CDR3 contains 14 residues. The V end lost 7 bases, the J end lost 12 bases, and 25 bases lay between the germline ends.